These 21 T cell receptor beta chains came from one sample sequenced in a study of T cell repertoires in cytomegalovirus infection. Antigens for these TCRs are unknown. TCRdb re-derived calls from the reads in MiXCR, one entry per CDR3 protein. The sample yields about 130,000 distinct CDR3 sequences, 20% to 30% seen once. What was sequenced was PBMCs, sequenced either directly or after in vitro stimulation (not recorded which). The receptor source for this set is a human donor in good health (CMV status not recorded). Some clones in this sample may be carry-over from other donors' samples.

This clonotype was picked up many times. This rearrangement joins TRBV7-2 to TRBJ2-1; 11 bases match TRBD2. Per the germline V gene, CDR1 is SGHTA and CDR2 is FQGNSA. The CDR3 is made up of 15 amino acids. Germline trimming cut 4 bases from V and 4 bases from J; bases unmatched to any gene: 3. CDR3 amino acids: CASSSRLAGYNEQFF. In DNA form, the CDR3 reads TGTGCCAGCAGCTCCAGACTAGCGGGATACAATGAGCAGTTCTTC.

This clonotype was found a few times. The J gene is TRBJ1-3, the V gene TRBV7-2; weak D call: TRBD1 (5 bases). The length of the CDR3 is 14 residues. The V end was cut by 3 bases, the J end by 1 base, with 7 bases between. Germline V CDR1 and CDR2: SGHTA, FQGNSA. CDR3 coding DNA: TGTGCCAGCAGCTTCTCAGGGTCTGGAAACACCATATATTTT. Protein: CASSFSGSGNTIYF.

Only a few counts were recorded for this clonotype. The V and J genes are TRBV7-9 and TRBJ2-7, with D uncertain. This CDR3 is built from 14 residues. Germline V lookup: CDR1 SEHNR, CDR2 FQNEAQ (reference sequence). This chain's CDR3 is CASSLENTRLGAVV. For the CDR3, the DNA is TGTGCCAGCAGCTTAGAGAACACCCGCCTCGGCGCTGTCGTC.

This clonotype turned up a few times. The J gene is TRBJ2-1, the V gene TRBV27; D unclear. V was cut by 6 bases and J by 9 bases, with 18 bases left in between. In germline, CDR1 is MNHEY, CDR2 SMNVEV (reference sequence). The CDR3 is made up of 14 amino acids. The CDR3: CASRPENTVGEQFF. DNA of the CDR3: TGTGCCAGCAGGCCGGAGAACACGGTCGGTGAGCAGTTCTTC.

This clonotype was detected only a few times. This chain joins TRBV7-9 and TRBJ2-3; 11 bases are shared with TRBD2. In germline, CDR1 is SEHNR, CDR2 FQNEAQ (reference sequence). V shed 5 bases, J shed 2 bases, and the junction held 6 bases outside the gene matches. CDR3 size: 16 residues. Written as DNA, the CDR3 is TGTGCCAGCAGCGAACTAGCGGGAGCCTACACAGATACGCAGTATTTT. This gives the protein CASSELAGAYTDTQYF.

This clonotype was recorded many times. CDR3 loop: CATETTLSQETQYF. CDR3 in DNA: TGTGCCACCGAGACTACATTGAGCCAAGAGACCCAGTACTTC. The chain recombines TRBV7-8 with TRBJ2-5; D may be TRBD2 (5 bases). Germline V lookup: CDR1 SGHVS, CDR2 FQNEAQ. Trimming pared 10 bases from V and 1 base from J, leaving 16 bases between. The length of the CDR3 is 14 residues.

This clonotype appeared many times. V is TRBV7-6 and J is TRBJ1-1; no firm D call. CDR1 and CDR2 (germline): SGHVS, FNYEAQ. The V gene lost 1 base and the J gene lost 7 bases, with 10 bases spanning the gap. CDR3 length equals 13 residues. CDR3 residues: CASSLGEQLEAFF. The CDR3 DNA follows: TGTGCCAGCAGCTTAGGAGAACAGCTTGAAGCTTTCTTT. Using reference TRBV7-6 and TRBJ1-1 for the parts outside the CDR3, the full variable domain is GAGVSQSPRYKVTKRGQDVALRCDPISGHVSLYWYRQALGQGPEFLTYFNYEAQQDKSGLPNDRFSAERPEGSISTLTIQRTEQRDSAMYRCASSLGEQLEAFFGQGTRLTVV.

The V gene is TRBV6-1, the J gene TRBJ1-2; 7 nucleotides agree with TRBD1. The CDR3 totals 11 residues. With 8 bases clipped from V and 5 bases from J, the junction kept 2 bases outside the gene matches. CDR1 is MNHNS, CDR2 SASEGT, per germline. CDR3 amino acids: CASGTAYGYTF. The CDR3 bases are TGTGCCAGCGGGACAGCTTATGGCTACACCTTC.

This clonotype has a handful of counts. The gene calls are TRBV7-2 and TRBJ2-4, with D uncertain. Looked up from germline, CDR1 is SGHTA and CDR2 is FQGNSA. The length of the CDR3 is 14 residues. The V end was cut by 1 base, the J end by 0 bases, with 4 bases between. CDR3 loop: CASSLVAAKNIQYF. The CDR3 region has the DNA TGTGCCAGCAGCTTAGTCGCAGCCAAAAACATTCAGTACTTC. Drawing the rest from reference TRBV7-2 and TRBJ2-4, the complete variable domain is GAGVSQSPSNKVTEKGKDVELRCDPISGHTALYWYRQSLGQGLEFLIYFQGNSAPDKSGLPSDRFSAERTGGSVSTLTIQRTQQEDSAVYLCASSLVAAKNIQYFGAGTRLSVL.

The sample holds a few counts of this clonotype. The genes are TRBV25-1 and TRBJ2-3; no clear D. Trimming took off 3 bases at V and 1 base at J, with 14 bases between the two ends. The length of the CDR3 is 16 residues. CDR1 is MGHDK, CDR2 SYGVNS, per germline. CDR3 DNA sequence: TGTGCCAGCAGTGAGATTCTAGGGTGGGGCACAGATACGCAGTATTTT. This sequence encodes CASSEILGWGTDTQYF.

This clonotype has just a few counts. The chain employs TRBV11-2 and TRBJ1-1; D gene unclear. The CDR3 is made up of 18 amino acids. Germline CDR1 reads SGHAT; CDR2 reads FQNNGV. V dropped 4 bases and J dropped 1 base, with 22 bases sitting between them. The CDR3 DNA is TGTGCCAGCAGCTGGAAGCGAGGAGGGAAGACGACGAACACTGAAGCTTTCTTT. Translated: CASSWKRGGKTTNTEAFF.

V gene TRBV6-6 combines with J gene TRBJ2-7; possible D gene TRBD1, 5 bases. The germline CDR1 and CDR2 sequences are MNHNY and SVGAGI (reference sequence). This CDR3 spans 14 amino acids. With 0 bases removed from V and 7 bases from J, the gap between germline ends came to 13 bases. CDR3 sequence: CASSYSQGAREQYV. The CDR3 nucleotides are TGTGCCAGCAGTTACTCTCAAGGGGCGCGGGAGCAGTACGTC.

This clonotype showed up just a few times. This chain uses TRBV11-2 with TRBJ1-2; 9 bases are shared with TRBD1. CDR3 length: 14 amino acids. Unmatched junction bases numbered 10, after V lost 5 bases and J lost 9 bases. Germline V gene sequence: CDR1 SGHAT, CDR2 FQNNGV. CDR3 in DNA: TGTGCCAGCAGCCCCGACAGGGGGGCCGCCAGCTACACCTTC. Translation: CASSPDRGAASYTF.

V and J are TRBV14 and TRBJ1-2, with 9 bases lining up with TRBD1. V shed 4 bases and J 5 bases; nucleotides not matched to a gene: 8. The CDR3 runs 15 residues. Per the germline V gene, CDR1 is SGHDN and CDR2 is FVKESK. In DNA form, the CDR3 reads TGTGCCAGCAGCCGACAGGGGGGCCTTGGATATGGCTACACCTTC. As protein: CASSRQGGLGYGYTF.

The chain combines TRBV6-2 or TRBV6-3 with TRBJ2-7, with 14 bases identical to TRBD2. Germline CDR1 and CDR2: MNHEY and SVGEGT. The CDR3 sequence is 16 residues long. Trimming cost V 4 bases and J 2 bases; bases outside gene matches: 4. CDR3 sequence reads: CASSWTSGRLAYEQYF. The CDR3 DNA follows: TGTGCCAGCAGTTGGACTAGCGGGAGGTTGGCCTACGAGCAGTACTTC.

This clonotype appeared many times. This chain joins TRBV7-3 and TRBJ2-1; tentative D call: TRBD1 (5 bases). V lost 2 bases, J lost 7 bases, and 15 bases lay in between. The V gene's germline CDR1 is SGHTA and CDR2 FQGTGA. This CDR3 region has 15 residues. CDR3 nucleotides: TGTGCCAGCAGCTTATTAGGGGCCTCCCCTAATGAGCAGTTCTTC. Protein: CASSLLGASPNEQFF.

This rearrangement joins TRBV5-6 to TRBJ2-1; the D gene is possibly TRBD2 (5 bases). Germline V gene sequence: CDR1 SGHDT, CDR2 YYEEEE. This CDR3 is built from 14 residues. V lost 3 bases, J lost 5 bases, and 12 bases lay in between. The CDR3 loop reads CASSYGAEDNEQFF. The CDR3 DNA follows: TGTGCCAGCAGCTACGGAGCGGAAGACAATGAGCAGTTCTTC. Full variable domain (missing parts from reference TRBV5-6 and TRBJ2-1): DAGVTQSPTHLIKTRGQQVTLRCSPKSGHDTVSWYQQALGQGPQFIFQYYEEEERQRGNFPDRFSGHQFPNYSSELNVNALLLGDSALYLCASSYGAEDNEQFFGPGTRLTVL.

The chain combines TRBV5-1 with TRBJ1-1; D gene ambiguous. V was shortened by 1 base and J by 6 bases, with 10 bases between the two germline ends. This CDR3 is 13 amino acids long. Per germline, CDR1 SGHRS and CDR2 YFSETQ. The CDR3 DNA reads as TGCGCCAGCAGCTTGCTCGGAGGGTCTGAAGCTTTCTTT. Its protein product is CASSLLGGSEAFF.

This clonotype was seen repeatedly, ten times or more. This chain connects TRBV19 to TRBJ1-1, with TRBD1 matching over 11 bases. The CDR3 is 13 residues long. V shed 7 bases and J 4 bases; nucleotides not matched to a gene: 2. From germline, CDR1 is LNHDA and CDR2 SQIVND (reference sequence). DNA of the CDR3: TGTGCCAGTATGGACAGGGGGCTCACTGAAGCTTTCTTT. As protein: CASMDRGLTEAFF.

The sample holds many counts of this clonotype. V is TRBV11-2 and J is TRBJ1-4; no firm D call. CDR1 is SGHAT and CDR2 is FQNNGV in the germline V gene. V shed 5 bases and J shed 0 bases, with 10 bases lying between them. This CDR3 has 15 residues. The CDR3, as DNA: TGTGCCAGCAGCAGAACCGGGGCAACTAATGAAAAACTGTTTTTT. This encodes CASSRTGATNEKLFF.

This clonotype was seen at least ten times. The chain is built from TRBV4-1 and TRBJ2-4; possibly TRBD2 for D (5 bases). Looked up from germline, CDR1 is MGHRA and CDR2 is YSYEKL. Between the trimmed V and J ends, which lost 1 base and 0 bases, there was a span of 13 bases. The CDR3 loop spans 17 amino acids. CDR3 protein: CASSQGLTGVAKNIQYF. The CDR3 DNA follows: TGCGCCAGCAGCCAAGGACTAACCGGTGTAGCCAAAAACATTCAGTACTTC.